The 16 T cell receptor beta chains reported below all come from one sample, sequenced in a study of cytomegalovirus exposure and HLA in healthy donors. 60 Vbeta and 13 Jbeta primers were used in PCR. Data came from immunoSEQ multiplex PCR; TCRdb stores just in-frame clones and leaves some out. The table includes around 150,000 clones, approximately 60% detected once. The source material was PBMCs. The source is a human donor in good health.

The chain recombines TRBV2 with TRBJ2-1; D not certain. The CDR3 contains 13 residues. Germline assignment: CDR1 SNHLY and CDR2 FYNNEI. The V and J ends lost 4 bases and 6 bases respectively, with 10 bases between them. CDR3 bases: TGTGCCAGCAGTGGCCCGGTAGCCAATGAGCAGTTCTTC. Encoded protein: CASSGPVANEQFF. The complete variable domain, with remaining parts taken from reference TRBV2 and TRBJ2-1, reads EPEVTQTPSHQVTQMGQEVILRCVPISNHLYFYWYRQILGQKVEFLVSFYNNEISEKSEIFDDQFSVERPDGSNFTLKIRSTKLEDSAMYFCASSGPVANEQFFGPGTRLTVL.

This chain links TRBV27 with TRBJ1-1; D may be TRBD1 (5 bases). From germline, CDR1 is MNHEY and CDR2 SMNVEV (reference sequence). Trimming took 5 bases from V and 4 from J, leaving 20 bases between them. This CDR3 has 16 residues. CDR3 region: CASSHRRGPSGTEAFF. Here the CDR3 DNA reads TGTGCCAGCAGTCACAGGAGGGGCCCATCCGGCACTGAAGCTTTCTTT.

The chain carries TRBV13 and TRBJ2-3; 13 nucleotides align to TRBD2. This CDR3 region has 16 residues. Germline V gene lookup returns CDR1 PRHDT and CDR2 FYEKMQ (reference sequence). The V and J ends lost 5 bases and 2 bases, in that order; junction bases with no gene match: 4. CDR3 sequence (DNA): TGTGCCAGCAGCCCGGGACTAGCGGGGCTCACAGATACGCAGTATTTT. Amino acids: CASSPGLAGLTDTQYF.

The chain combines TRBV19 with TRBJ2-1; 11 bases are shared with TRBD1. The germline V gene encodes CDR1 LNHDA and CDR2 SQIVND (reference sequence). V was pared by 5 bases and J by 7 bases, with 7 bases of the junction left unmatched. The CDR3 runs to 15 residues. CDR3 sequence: CASSPGQGARNEQFF. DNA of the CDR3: TGTGCCAGTAGTCCAGGACAGGGGGCGAGGAATGAGCAGTTCTTC.

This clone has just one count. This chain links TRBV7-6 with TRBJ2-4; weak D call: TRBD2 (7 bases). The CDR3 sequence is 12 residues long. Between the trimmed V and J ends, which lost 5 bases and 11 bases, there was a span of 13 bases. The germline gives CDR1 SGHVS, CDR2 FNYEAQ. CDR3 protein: CASSGGGHVQYF. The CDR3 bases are TGTGCCAGCAGCGGGGGGGGGCACGTTCAGTACTTC.

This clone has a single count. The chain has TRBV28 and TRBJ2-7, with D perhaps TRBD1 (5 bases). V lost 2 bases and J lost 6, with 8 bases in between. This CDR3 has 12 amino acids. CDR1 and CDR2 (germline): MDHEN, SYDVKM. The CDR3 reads CASSLAGIEQYF. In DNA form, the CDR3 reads TGTGCCAGCAGTTTAGCAGGGATCGAGCAGTACTTC.

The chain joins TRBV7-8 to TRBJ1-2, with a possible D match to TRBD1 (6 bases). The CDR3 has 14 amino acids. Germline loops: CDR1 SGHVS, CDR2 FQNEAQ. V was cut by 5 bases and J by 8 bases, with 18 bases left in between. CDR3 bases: TGTGCCAGCAGCCCAATCGGGGGGGCGGGAGGCTACACCTTC. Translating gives CASSPIGGAGGYTF.

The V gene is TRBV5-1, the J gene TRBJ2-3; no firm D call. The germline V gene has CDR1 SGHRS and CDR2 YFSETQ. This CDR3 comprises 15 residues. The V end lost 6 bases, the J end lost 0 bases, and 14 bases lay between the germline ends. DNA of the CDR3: TGCGCCAGCATTTTAGCACCCTCTAGCACAGATACGCAGTATTTT. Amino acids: CASILAPSSTDTQYF. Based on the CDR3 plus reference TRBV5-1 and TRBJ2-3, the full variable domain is KAGVTQTPRYLIKTRGQQVTLSCSPISGHRSVSWYQQTPGQGLQFLFEYFSETQRNKGNFPGRFSGRQFSNSRSEMNVSTLELGDSALYLCASILAPSSTDTQYFGPGTRLTVL.

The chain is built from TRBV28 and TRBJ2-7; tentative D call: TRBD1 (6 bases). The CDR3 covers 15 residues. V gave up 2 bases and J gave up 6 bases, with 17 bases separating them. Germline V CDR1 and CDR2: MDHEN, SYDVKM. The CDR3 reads CASSLVPDRGREQYF. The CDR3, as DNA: TGTGCCAGCAGTTTAGTACCGGACAGAGGTCGCGAGCAGTACTTC.

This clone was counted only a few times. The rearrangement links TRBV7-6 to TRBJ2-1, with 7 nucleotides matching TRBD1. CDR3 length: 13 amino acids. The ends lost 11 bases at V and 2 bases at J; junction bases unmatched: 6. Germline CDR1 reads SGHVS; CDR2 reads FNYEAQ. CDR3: CAGRTGAYNEQFF. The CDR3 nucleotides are TGTGCCGGTAGGACAGGCGCCTACAATGAGCAGTTCTTC.

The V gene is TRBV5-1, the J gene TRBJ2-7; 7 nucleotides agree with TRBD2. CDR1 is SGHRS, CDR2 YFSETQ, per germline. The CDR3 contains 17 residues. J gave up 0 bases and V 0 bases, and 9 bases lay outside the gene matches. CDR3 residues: CASSLVGGGFSSYEQYF. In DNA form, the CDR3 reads TGCGCCAGCAGCTTGGTCGGCGGGGGATTTAGCTCCTACGAGCAGTACTTC.

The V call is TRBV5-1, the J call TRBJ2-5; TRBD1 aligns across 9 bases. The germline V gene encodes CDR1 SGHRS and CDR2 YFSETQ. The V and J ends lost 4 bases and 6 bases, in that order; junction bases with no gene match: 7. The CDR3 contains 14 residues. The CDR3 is CASSPGTGRQTQYF. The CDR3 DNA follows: TGCGCCAGCAGCCCCGGGACAGGGAGACAGACCCAGTACTTC.

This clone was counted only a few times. In DNA, the CDR3 is TGTGCCAGTAGGGAGACGGGTGAAACTAATGAAAAACTGTTTTTT. This codes for CASRETGETNEKLFF. The V and J genes are TRBV19 and TRBJ1-4; no firm D call. This CDR3 is 15 amino acids long. Trimming pared 6 bases from V and 1 base from J, leaving 12 bases between. CDR1 and CDR2 (germline): LNHDA, SQIVND (reference sequence).

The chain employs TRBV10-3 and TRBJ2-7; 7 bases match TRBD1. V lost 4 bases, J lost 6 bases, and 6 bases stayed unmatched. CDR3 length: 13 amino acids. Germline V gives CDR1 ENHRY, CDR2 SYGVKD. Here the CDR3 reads CAISAGTAPEQYF. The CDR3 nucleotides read TGTGCCATCAGTGCAGGGACAGCCCCCGAGCAGTACTTC.

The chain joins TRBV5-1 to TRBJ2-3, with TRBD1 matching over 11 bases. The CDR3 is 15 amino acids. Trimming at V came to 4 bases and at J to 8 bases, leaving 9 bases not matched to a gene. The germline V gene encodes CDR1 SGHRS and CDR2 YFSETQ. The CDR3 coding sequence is TGCGCCAGCAGCCCGGGACAGGGGGGCCGCGGTACGCAGTATTTT. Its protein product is CASSPGQGGRGTQYF.

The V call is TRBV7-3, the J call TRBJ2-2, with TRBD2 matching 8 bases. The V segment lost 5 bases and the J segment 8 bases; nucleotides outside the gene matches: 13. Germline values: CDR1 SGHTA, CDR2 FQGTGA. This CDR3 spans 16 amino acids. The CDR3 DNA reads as TGTGCCAGCAGCCGATACGGCGGGAGGTACCGTGGGGAGCTGTTTTTT. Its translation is CASSRYGGRYRGELFF.